This entry concerns a single TCR beta chain. No antigen is known for it. The sample holds no much larger clone one base away, and base qualities are not on file. This entry is derived from a study of shared clonotypes between healthy human individuals (dated by TCRdb to about 2020). Describing the broader study: A couple of women and a few men aged 18 to 49 years were included in the cohort. For each donor, three plates each were used for CD4 naive and CD4 memory, two plates were used for CD8 naive, and one plate was used for CD8 memory. To estimate repertoire size and how much clonotype sharing occurs between individuals, the study deeply sequenced the blood TCR repertoires of five healthy adults. Different laboratories and diverse techniques were used to prepare libraries and sequence TCR repertoires, to increase sequencing depth and limit assay-specific biases. Per donor, leukapheresis produced somewhere between about 0.94 and 9 billion PBMCs. The paper as a whole reports these results and caveats: Compared with non-shared clonotypes, clonotypes shared by all four sorted-subset donors had higher generation probabilities. Even with the large sequencing depth, rarefaction of the sorted-subset datasets indicated that sequencing was incomplete. Sharing across several donors was observed for about 5% of naive CD4, 3% to 3.5% of naive CD8, roughly 2.3% of memory CD4, and around 0.42% of memory CD8 clonotypes. Pairwise subsampling indicated that sequencing depth was expected to affect the degree of clonotype sharing among donors. Sampling was restricted to blood, and TCR repertoires in tissue are likely to differ from TCR repertoires in blood. Estimated clonotype richness was generally larger for naive than for memory subsets. Because the study included a small number of donors, the genetic and exposure-history diversity represented was limited.

TCR CDR3 regions were amplified from genomic DNA by multiplex PCR using the deep immunoSEQ assay. Genomic DNA extracted from each cell subset was distributed evenly over all wells of several immunoSEQ 96-well plates, and each plate served as one replicate. For sorted subsets, each replicate PCR was loaded with roughly 190 ng genomic DNA, equivalent to 30,000 or so T cell genomes. Purified libraries were quantified with a Qubit 3.0 fluorometer, sized on a Bioanalyzer 2100, and re-quantified with the KAPA Library Quantification kit. A separate single-read 150-cycle Illumina NextSeq 550 flow cell was used to sequence each immunoSEQ 96-well plate. Regarding the original processing steps: Because the immunoSEQ output held only junctional sequences and lacked quality scores, the filtering could not match the filtering applied to full-length reads. To assign V/J genes and CDR3, sequences were annotated against IMGT germline references using PyIR, a Python wrapper for IgBLAST v1.9. Reads with weak V/J assignments (E-value above 1e-6), missing CDR3, stop codons, out-of-frame junctions, or ambiguous translated residues were removed. A V3J clonotype was defined by an identical inferred V gene, J gene, and CDR3 amino acid sequence. Percentage overlap between repertoires was computed as shared unique clonotypes divided by the size of the smaller repertoire. Richness of each repertoire was evaluated using RTK rarefaction, the Chao1 estimator, and Recon v2.1 estimates of unobserved clonotypes. Generation probabilities for all TCRbeta clonotypes obtained by the gDNA method from four donors were computed using OLGA. This immuneACCESS table, as held by TCRdb, lists in-frame sequences with V and J called but not all clones. Of the missing ones, under half trace to an unresolved V gene in checked studies; the others have no known cause. That table supplies the V and J calls and clone size; D and trimming were determined from the DNA. This sample holds millions of clones; 90% to 95% were observed only once. Roughly 0.13% of the sample is taken by the ten largest.

The donors were healthy, HIV-negative adults with no recently reported acute infections or vaccinations. All donors were Caucasian adults living in Nashville, Tennessee, USA. CD4+ T cells were enriched by magnetic negative selection; naive cells were then positively selected on CD45RA, and the negative fraction formed the memory subset. Blood was obtained by leukapheresis, after which PBMCs were separated by Ficoll-Histopaque density gradient centrifugation and cryopreserved in liquid nitrogen vapor phase. Purity and quantity of every magnetically sorted T cell population were checked by analytical flow cytometry. Genomic DNA was isolated from every sorted fraction and measured by UV absorbance on a Nanodrop 2000c. The CDR3 runs 14 amino acids, cysteine and phenylalanine included. Just the 42-base CDR3 DNA is kept, in frame starting at base 1. CDR1 and CDR2, per the germline V gene (reference sequence), are LNHNV and YYDKDF. At the junction V is shortened by 8 bases and J by 1 base; bases outside the gene matches: 4.

Recombination joined TRBV15 with TRBJ2-3; 9 bases in between match TRBD1. This TCR was sampled from a man aged 18 to 30 in good health. What was sequenced was naive CD4+ T cells sorted from blood. The sample's cell subset or site label, decoded: CD45RA+ positively selected. CDR3 region: CATGRDRGTDTQYF. At the DNA level, the sequence is TGTGCCACCGGAAGGGACAGGGGCACAGATACGCAGTATTTT.